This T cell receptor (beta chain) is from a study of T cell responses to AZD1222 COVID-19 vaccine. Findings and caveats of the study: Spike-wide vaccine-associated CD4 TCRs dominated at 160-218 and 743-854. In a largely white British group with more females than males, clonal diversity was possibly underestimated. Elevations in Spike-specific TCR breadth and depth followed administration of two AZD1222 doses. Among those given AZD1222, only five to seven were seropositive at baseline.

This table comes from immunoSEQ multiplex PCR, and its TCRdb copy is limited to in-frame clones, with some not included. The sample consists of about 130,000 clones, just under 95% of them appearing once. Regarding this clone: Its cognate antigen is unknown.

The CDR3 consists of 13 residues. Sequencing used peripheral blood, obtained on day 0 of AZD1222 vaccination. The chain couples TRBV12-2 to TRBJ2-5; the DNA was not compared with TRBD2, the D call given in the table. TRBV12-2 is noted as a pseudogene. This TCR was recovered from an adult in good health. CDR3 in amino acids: CASRSVVSKTQYF. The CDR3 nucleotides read TGTGCAAGTCGTTCGGTGGTTTCGAAGACCCAGTACTTC.